Listed below are T cell receptor beta chains from one sample, sequenced in a study of blood T cell repertoires in COVID-19. Here immunoSEQ multiplex PCR was the method, and the copy in TCRdb shows in-frame clones only, minus some. The sample carries fewer than 250,000 clones, approximately 86% recorded once. Material for sequencing was PBMCs or T cells enriched from blood (not recorded which). Receptor source: a middle-aged woman with acute COVID-19. Both conserved end residues are part of each CDR3. The order of the fields is D gene, J gene, clone size, V gene, CDR3 DNA, CDR3 protein. A D gene is named only where the DNA matches it firmly. Some rows have no size entry. The others give once, few or many, or a class for an expanded clone.

TRBD2 | TRBJ2-7 | - | TRBV6-6 | TGTGCCAGCAGTACCTCACTAGCGGGAGTAGAAGAGCAGTACTTC | CASSTSLAGVEEQYF
- | TRBJ1-1 | once | TRBV7-8 | TGTGCCAGCAGCTTAGGAGGATTTCTCACTGAAGCTTTCTTT | CASSLGGFLTEAFF
- | TRBJ2-7 | - | TRBV6-5 | TGTGCCAGCAGTTACGGCGGACAGAACTACGAGCAGTACTTC | CASSYGGQNYEQYF
TRBD2 | TRBJ2-3 | - | TRBV7-7 | TGTGCCAGCAAGCTGTCAGCGGGAGAAGATACGCAGTATTTT | CASKLSAGEDTQYF
TRBD1 | TRBJ1-2 | - | TRBV27 | TGTGCCAGCAGTCCCCGCCGGGACAGCCCAGGCTACACCTTC | CASSPRRDSPGYTF
TRBD1 | TRBJ2-7 | - | TRBV7-9 | TGTGCCAGCAGCCCCCCGACAGGGGAAAACTACGAGCAGTACTTC | CASSPPTGENYEQYF
TRBD1 | TRBJ2-1 | - | TRBV6-5 | TGTGCCAGCAGGCCAGACAGGGTGGCTGAGCAGTTCTTC | CASRPDRVAEQFF
TRBD1 | TRBJ2-5 | - | TRBV18 | TGTGCCAGCTCACCCGCCGGGGACAGCCAAGAGACCCAGTACTTC | CASSPAGDSQETQYF
TRBD2 | TRBJ2-7 | - | TRBV7-8 | TGTGCCAGCAGCTTAGGACTAGCGGGAGCGCAAACATCTAGCTCCTACGAGCAGTACTTC | CASSLGLAGAQTSSSYEQYF
- | TRBJ2-5 | - | TRBV7-2 | TGTGCCAGCAGCTTAGCTTCACTTTCCTCGGAGACCCAGTACTTC | CASSLASLSSETQYF
- | TRBJ2-5 | once | TRBV27 | TGTGCCAGCAGTTTTTTCGGGGGAGCGACAAAGACCCAGTACTTC | CASSFFGGATKTQYF
TRBD2 | TRBJ2-5 | - | TRBV19 | TGTGCCAGTAGTGTCGGACTAGCGGGTCCCGGGGCCCAGTACTTC | CASSVGLAGPGAQYF
- | TRBJ1-6 | - | TRBV4-1 | TGCGCCAGCAGCCAAGGATCCGGGAGGTCCGAACACTCACCCCTCCACTTT | CASSQGSGRSEHSPLHF
- | TRBJ2-7 | medium-sized | TRBV28 | TGTGCCAGCAGTTTCGACAGCGCACCATACGAGCAGTACTTC | CASSFDSAPYEQYF
TRBD2 | TRBJ2-1 | - | TRBV5-6 | TGTGCCAGCAGCCTACAAGGACTAGCGGGCACGGGTGAGCAGTTCTTC | CASSLQGLAGTGEQFF
TRBD1 | TRBJ2-7 | once | TRBV6-5 | TGTGCCAGCAGTTACCCGGGACAGTCCTACGAGCAGTACTTC | CASSYPGQSYEQYF